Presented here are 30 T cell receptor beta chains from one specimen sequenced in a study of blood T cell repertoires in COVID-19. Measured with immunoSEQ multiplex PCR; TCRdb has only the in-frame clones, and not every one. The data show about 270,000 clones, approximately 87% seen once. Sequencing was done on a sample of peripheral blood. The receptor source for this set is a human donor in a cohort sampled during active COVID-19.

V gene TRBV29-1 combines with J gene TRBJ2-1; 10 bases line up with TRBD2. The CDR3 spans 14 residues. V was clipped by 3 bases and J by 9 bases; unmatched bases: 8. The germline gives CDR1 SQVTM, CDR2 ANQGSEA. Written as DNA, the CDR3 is TGCAGCGTTGAGGCTAGCGGGAGAGGTGGTGAGCAGTTCTTC. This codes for CSVEASGRGGEQFF.

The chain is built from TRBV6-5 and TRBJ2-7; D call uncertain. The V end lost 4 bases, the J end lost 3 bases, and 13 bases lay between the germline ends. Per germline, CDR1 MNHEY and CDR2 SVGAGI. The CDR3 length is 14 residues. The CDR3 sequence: CASSSPGSFYEQYF. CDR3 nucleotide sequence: TGTGCCAGCAGTTCCCCCGGGTCGTTCTACGAGCAGTACTTC.

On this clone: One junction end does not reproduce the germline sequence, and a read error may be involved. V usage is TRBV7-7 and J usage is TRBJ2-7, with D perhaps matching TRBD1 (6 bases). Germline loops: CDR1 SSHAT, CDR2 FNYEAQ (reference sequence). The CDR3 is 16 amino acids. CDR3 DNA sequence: TGTGCTAGCAGCTTTCGGCGACAGACAGGAGACTACGAGCAGTACTTC. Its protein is CASSFRRQTGDYEQYF.

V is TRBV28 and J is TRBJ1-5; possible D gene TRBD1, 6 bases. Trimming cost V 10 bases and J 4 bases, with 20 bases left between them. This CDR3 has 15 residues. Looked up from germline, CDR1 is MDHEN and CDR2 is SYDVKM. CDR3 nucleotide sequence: TGTGCCATCCATAATCCAGGGGCGCCGAATCAGCCCCAGCATTTT. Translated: CAIHNPGAPNQPQHF.

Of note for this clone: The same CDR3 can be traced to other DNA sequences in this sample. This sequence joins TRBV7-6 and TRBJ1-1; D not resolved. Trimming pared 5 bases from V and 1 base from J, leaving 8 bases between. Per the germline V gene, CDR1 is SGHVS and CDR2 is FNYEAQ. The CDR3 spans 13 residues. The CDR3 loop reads CASSLTENTEAFF. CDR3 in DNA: TGTGCCAGCAGCCTCACAGAGAACACTGAAGCTTTCTTT. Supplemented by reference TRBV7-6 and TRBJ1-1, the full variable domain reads GAGVSQSPRYKVTKRGQDVALRCDPISGHVSLYWYRQALGQGPEFLTYFNYEAQQDKSGLPNDRFSAERPEGSISTLTIQRTEQRDSAMYRCASSLTENTEAFFGQGTRLTVV.

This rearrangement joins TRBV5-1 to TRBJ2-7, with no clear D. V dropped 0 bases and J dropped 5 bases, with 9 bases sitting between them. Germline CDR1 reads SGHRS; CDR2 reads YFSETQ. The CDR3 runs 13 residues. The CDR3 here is CASSLVGNDEQYF. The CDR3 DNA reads TGCGCCAGCAGCTTGGTGGGCAATGACGAGCAGTACTTC.

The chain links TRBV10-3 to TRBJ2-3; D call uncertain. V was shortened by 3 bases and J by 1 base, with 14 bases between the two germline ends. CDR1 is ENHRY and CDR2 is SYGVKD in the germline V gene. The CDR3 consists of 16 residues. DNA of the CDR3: TGTGCCATCAGTGATGGTACGAGATCGGGCACAGATACGCAGTATTTT. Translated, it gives CAISDGTRSGTDTQYF.

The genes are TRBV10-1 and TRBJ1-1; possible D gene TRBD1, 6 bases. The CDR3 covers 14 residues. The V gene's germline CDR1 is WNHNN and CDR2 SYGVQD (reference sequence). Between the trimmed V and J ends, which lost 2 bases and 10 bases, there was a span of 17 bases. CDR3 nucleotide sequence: TGCGCCAGCAGTGAGGGGACAACCTCCCCGAGAGCTTTCTTT. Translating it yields CASSEGTTSPRAFF.

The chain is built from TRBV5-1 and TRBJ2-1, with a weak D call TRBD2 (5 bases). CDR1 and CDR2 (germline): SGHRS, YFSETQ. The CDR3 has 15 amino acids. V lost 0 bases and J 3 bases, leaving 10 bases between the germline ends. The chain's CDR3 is CASSLAGNGYNEQFF. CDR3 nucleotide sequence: TGCGCCAGCAGCTTGGCCGGGAACGGCTACAATGAGCAGTTCTTC.

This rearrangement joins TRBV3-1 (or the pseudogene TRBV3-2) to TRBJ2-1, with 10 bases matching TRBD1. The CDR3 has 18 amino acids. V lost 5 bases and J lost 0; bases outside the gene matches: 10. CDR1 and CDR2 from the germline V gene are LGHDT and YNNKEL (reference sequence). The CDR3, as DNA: TGTGCCAGCAGCTACCGGGACAGGGGCAGAAGCTCCTACAATGAGCAGTTCTTC. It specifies CASSYRDRGRSSYNEQFF.

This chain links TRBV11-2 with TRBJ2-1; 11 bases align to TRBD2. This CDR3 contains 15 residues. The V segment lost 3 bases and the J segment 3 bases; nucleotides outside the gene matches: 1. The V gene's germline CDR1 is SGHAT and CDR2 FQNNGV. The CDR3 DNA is TGTGCCAGCAGCTTCCTAGCGGGAGGCTACAATGAGCAGTTCTTC. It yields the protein CASSFLAGGYNEQFF.

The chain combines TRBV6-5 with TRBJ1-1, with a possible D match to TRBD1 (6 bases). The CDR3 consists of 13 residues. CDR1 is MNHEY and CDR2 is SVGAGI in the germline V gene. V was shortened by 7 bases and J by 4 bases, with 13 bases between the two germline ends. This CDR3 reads CASNNRESTEAFF. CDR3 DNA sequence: TGTGCCAGCAACAACAGGGAGTCCACTGAAGCTTTCTTT.

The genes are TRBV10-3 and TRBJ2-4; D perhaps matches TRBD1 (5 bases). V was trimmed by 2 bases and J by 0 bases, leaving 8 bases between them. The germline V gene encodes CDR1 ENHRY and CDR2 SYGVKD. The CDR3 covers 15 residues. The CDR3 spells CAISEGALAKNIQYF. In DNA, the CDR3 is TGTGCCATCAGTGAGGGGGCTCTAGCCAAAAACATTCAGTACTTC.

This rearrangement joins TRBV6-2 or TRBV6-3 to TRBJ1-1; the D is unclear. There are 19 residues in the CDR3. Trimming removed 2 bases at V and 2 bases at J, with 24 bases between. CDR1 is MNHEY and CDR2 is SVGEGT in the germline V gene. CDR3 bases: TGTGCCAGCAGTTACCCTACCCAAGCCAGGAGGCGACTAAACACTGAAGCTTTCTTT. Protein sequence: CASSYPTQARRRLNTEAFF.

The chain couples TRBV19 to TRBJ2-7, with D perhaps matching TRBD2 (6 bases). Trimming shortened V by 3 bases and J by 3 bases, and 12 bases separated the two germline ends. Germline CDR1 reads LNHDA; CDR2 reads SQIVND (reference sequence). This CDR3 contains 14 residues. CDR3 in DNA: TGTGCCAGTAGTATGGGACTCCACCGCTACGAGCAGTACTTC. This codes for CASSMGLHRYEQYF.

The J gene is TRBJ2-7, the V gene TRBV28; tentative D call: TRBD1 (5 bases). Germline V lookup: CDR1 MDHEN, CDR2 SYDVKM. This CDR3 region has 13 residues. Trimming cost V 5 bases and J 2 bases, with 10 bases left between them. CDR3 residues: CASSGRAPYEQYF. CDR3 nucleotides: TGTGCCAGCAGTGGCAGGGCCCCCTACGAGCAGTACTTC.

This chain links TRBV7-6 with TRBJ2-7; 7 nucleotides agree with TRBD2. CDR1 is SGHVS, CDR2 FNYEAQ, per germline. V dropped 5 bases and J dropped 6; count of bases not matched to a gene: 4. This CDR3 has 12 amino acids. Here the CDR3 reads CASSPGGVEQYF. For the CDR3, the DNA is TGTGCCAGCAGCCCTGGGGGGGTCGAGCAGTACTTC.

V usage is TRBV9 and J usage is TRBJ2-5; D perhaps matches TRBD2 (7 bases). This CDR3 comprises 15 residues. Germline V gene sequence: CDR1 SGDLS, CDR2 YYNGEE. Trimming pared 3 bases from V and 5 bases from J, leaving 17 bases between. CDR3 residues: CASSGRDYQGETQYF. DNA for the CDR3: TGTGCCAGCAGCGGAAGGGACTACCAGGGGGAGACCCAGTACTTC.

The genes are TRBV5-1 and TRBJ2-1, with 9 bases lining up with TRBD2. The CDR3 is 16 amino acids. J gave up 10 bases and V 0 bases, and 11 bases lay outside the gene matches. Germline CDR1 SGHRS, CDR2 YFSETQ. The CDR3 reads CASSLGTSVVVGEQFF. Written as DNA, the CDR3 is TGCGCCAGCAGCTTGGGGACTAGCGTGGTGGTAGGAGAGCAGTTCTTC.

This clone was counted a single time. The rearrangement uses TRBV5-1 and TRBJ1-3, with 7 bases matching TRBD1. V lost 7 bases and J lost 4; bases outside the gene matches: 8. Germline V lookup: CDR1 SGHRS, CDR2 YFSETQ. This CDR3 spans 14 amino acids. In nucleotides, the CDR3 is TGCGCCAGCCGCGCCGGGACAGCCGGAAACACCATATATTTT. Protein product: CASRAGTAGNTIYF.

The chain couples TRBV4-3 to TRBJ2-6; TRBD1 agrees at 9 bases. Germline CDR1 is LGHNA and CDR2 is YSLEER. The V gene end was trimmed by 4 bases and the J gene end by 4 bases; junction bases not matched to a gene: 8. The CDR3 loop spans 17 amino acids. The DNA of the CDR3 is TGCGCCAGCAGCCGGGGGACAGGGTCTTCCGGGGCCAACGTCCTGACTTTC. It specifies CASSRGTGSSGANVLTF.

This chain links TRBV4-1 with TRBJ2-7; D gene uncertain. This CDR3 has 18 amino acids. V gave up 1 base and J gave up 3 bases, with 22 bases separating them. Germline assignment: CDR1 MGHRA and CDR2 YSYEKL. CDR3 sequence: CASSQGPQTFINSYEQYF. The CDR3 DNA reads TGCGCCAGCAGCCAAGGTCCCCAAACTTTTATAAACAGCTACGAGCAGTACTTC.

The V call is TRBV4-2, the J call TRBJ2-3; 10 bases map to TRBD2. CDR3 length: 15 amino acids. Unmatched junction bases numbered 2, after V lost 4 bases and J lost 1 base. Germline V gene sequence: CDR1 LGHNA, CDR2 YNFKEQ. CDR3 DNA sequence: TGTGCCAGCAGCCGCGGACTAGCGGGCACAGATACGCAGTATTTT. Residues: CASSRGLAGTDTQYF.

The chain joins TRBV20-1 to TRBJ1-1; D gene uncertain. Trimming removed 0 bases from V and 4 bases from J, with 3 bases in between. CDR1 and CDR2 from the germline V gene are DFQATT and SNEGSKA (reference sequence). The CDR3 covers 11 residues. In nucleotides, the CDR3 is TGCAGTGCTAGAGATCTCACTGAAGCTTTCTTT. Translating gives CSARDLTEAFF.

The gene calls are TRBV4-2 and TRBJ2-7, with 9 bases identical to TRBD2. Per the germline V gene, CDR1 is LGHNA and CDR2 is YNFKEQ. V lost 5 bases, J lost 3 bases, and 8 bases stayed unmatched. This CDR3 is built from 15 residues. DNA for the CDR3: TGTGCCAGCAGCTCTTCCGGGACTAGCCTCTACGAGCAGTACTTC. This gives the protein CASSSSGTSLYEQYF.

CDR3 protein: CASSLARSTGQETQYF. Written as DNA, the CDR3 is TGTGCCAGCAGCTTGGCCAGATCGACAGGCCAAGAGACCCAGTACTTC. V gene TRBV5-4 combines with J gene TRBJ2-5; a weak D match, TRBD1 (6 bases). This CDR3 contains 16 residues. V shed 0 bases and J shed 1 base, with 13 bases lying between them. Germline lookup yields CDR1 SGHNT and CDR2 YYREEE (reference sequence). Supplemented by reference TRBV5-4 and TRBJ2-5, the full variable domain reads ETGVTQSPTHLIKTRGQQVTLRCSSQSGHNTVSWYQQALGQGPQFIFQYYREEENGRGNFPPRFSGLQFPNYSSELNVNALELDDSALYLCASSLARSTGQETQYFGPGTRLLVL.

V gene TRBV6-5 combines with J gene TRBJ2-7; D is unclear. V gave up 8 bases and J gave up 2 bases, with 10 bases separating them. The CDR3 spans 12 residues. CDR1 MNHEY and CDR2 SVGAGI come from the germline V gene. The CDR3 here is CASGYSTYEQYF. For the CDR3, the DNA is TGTGCCAGCGGATACAGTACCTACGAGCAGTACTTC.

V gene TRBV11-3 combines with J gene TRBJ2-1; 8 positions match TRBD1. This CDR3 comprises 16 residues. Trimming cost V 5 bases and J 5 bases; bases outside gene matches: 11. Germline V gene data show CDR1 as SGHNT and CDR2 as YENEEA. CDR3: CASSLGGDRSNNEQFF. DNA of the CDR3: TGTGCCAGCAGCCTTGGTGGGGACAGGTCGAACAATGAGCAGTTCTTC. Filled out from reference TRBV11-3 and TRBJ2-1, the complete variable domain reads EAGVVQSPRYKIIEKKQPVAFWCNPISGHNTLYWYLQNLGQGPELLIRYENEEAVDDSQLPKDRFSAERLKGVDSTLKIQPAELGDSAVYLCASSLGGDRSNNEQFFGPGTRLTVL.

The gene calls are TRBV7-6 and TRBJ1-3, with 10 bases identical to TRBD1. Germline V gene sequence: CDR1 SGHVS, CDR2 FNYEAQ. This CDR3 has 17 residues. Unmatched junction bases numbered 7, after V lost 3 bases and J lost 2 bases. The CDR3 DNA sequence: TGTGCCAGCAGCTTGGGACAGGGGATAGGGGCTGGAAACACCATATATTTT. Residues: CASSLGQGIGAGNTIYF.

In DNA, the CDR3 is TGTGCCAGCACGTTAGCGGGGGGGAGATGGGAGACCCAGTACTTC. Its protein product is CASTLAGGRWETQYF. The chain is built from TRBV28 and TRBJ2-5; TRBD2 matches 11 bases. CDR1 is MDHEN, CDR2 SYDVKM, per germline. The CDR3 has 15 residues. The V and J ends lost 7 bases and 5 bases, in that order; junction bases with no gene match: 9. Full variable domain (missing parts from reference TRBV28 and TRBJ2-5): DVKVTQSSRYLVKRTGEKVFLECVQDMDHENMFWYRQDPGLGLRLIYFSYDVKMKEKGDIPEGYSVSREKKERFSLILESASTNQTSMYLCASTLAGGRWETQYFGPGTRLLVL.